This is a list of T cell receptor beta chains from one sample in a study of CD8+CD57+ T cells in acquired aplastic anemia. TCRdb independently ran MiXCR on the reads; one entry per CDR3 protein. The data contain about half a million distinct CDR3 sequences, approximately 33% of them singletons. The specimen was sorted CD4+, CD8+, or CD8+CD57+ T cells (not recorded which) from PBMCs. The receptor set was obtained from a human donor with aplastic anemia. CDR3s include the opening cysteine and the closing phenylalanine or tryptophan. D genes are given only for firm matches. Not every row has a clone size; where given, it reads once, few, many or a size class.

clone_size j_call d_call v_call cdr3_nt cdr3_aa
- TRBJ1-1 - TRBV25-1 TGTGCCAGCAGCTTGGCATATGAGAACACTGAAGCTTTCTTT CASSLAYENTEAFF
- TRBJ1-1 - TRBV6-2/TRBV6-3 TGTGCCAGCAGTTCAAGAAGGGGAACTGAAGCTTTCTTT CASSSRRGTEAFF
few TRBJ1-3 - TRBV20-1 TGCAGTGTCCCCGGACGGGGAAAGGGCCACACCATATATTTT CSVPGRGKGHTIYF
- TRBJ2-7 - TRBV10-3 TGTGCCAGCAGGGAAGAGCGTTACGAGCAGTACTTC CASREERYEQYF
few TRBJ1-5 TRBD1 TRBV28 TGTGCCAGCAGTCCCCAGGGGGTTCAACAGCCCCAGCATTTT CASSPQGVQQPQHF
- TRBJ2-5 TRBD2 TRBV2 TGTGCCAGCAGTGAGGGACTAGCGGGAGTCTACGAGCGGTACTTC CASSEGLAGVYERYF
once TRBJ1-1 - TRBV5-4 TGTGCCAGCAGCTTGGAAGGCGGAACCCATGAAGCTTTCTTT CASSLEGGTHEAFF
many TRBJ2-3 - TRBV29-1 TGCAGCGTCGACACCGGGACGGCTAGCACAGATACGCAGTATTTT CSVDTGTASTDTQYF
many TRBJ2-3 - TRBV29-1 TGCAGCGTTACGGACCCAGATACGCAGTATTTT CSVTDPDTQYF
few TRBJ2-3 - TRBV11-1 TGTGCCAGCAGCTCGACACGTGGGAGTGTGAAGGATACGCAGTATTTT CASSSTRGSVKDTQYF
many TRBJ1-2 TRBD1 TRBV15 TGTGCCACCAGCGCTTGGGACAGGGGACTCAACTATGGCTACACCTTC CATSAWDRGLNYGYTF
- TRBJ1-2 - TRBV19 TGTGCCAGTAGTATGTCAGGGACAATCGGTGGCTACACCTTC CASSMSGTIGGYTF
many TRBJ2-7 - TRBV4-1 TGCGCCAGCAGCCAAGATTTGGCTTACGAGCAGTACTTC CASSQDLAYEQYF
many TRBJ1-6 - TRBV10-3 TGTGCCATTGGACAGCTGACTGGTTCACCCCTCCACTTT CAIGQLTGSPLHF
- TRBJ2-7 TRBD1 TRBV13 TGTGCCAGCAGACGGACAGGGAGAATCTACGAGCAGTACTTC CASRRTGRIYEQYF
- TRBJ1-3 TRBD1 TRBV14 TGTGCCAGCAGCTCGCCCAGGGGGCGTAGTGGAAACACCATATATTTT CASSSPRGRSGNTIYF
- TRBJ2-5 TRBD1 TRBV10-3 TGTGCCATCGGGGGGCAGGGGGCGGGGGAGACCCAGTACTTC CAIGGQGAGETQYF
- TRBJ1-5 - TRBV30 TGTGCCTGGAGTGCGGTTACGGTGGGTCAGCCCCAGCATTTT CAWSAVTVGQPQHF
many TRBJ2-3 - TRBV10-3 TGTGCCATCAGTGGTTTGGGGGGCGGGGATACGCAGTATTTT CAISGLGGGDTQYF
- TRBJ1-6 - TRBV29-1 TGCAGCGTGGGCGCGGGGATGGGTAATTCACCCCTCCACTTT CSVGAGMGNSPLHF
few TRBJ1-6 - TRBV30 TGTGCCTCAATGGGACTTAGTTCACCCCTCCACTTT CASMGLSSPLHF
many TRBJ2-3 TRBD2 TRBV20-1 TGCAGTGCTAGCTCGCTAGCGGGGGGAGGGGATACGCAGTATTTT CSASSLAGGGDTQYF
- TRBJ2-2 TRBD1 TRBV10-2 TGCGCCAGCAGTGACCCGGGACAGGGTGGCGGGGAGCTGTTTTTT CASSDPGQGGGELFF
many TRBJ2-7 - TRBV20-1 TGCAGTGCTAGCGGCCCCGATGGGTCCGAGCAGTACTTC CSASGPDGSEQYF
many TRBJ1-6 - TRBV7-2 TGTGCCAGCAGCTCGGGCCCCGATCTAGGTTCACCCCTCCACTTT CASSSGPDLGSPLHF
few TRBJ1-6 - TRBV25-1 TGTGCCAGCAGTGGACTCGGGGGTTCACCCCTCCACTTT CASSGLGGSPLHF
many TRBJ2-2 - TRBV2 TGTGCCAGCAGTGAACTGGCCGGGGAGCTGTTTTTT CASSELAGELFF
- TRBJ1-4 - TRBV6-1 TGTGCCAGCAAGCCGGGCAGCGTTAATGAAAAACTGTTTTTT CASKPGSVNEKLFF
few TRBJ2-1 - TRBV20-1 TGCAGTGCTAGAGATCTGAATGAGCAGTTCTTC CSARDLNEQFF
many TRBJ2-1 TRBD2 TRBV10-2 TGCGCCAGCACACTGGCGGGAGGGCCTAATGAGCAGTTCTTC CASTLAGGPNEQFF
few TRBJ2-1 TRBD2 TRBV6-1 TGTGCCAGCAGCGGCGGCGGGAGTCGTAGTGAGCAGTTCTTC CASSGGGSRSEQFF
few TRBJ2-3 TRBD1 TRBV11-2 TGTGCCAGCAGCCCAAGACAGGGTCCACCAGATACGCAGTATTTT CASSPRQGPPDTQYF
- TRBJ1-1 - TRBV20-1 TGCAGTGCTAGACCAATCACAGGGAGGAACACTGGAGCTTTCTTT CSARPITGRNTGAFF
few TRBJ2-1 TRBD2 TRBV11-3 TGTGCCAGCAGCCTAACGACTAGCGGCAATGAGCAGTTCTTC CASSLTTSGNEQFF
- TRBJ2-1 TRBD2 TRBV29-1 TGCAGCGTGAAGACCAGCGGGAGGGGTGAGCAGCTCTTC CSVKTSGRGEQLF
few TRBJ1-6 TRBD1 TRBV12-5 TGTGCTAGTGGGGGGACAGTTTCACCCCTCCACTTT CASGGTVSPLHF
many TRBJ2-1 - TRBV24-1 TGTGCCACCACCGGAGGAGGGGCCGATACAATGGAGCAGTTCTTC CATTGGGADTMEQFF
- TRBJ2-6 - TRBV6-1 TGTGCCAGCAGTCCCACGTTGGCTGGGGCCAACGTCCTGACTTTC CASSPTLAGANVLTF
- TRBJ1-4 - TRBV10-3 TGTGCCAGCAGAGGGGGTCCAACTAATGAAAAACTGTTTTTT CASRGGPTNEKLFF
many TRBJ1-1 - TRBV2 TGTGCCAGTACCCCGACAGGACAGAACACTGAAGCTTTCTTT CASTPTGQNTEAFF
many TRBJ1-6 - TRBV20-1 TGCAGTGCTAGCACCGGGACGGATGATTCACCCCTCCACTTT CSASTGTDDSPLHF
- TRBJ1-1 - TRBV7-3 TGTGCCGGCACCCAGGGGCGGAACACTGAAGCTTTCTTT CAGTQGRNTEAFF
- TRBJ2-3 - TRBV11-1 TGTGCCAGCAGCTTAAGACCCCCAGATACGCAGTATTTT CASSLRPPDTQYF
- TRBJ1-2 - TRBV10-3 TGTGCCATCAGTGAAGTCGGGGGGTATGGCTACACCTTC CAISEVGGYGYTF
- TRBJ1-1 - TRBV7-2 TGTGCCAGCAGCTTACGACGGATGATGAACACTGAAGCTTTCTTT CASSLRRMMNTEAFF
many TRBJ1-2 TRBD1 TRBV15 TGTGCCACCAGCAGAGGGGGACAGGGGTATGGCTACACCTTC CATSRGGQGYGYTF
- TRBJ1-1 - TRBV11-2 TGTGCCAGCAGTACTAGACCGGAGAACACTGAAGCTTTCTTT CASSTRPENTEAFF
many TRBJ1-1 - TRBV19 TGTGCCAGCGGGGCATCATCGAACACTGAAGCTTTCTTT CASGASSNTEAFF
- TRBJ2-7 - TRBV29-1 TGCAGCGTTGGTACAGGGAACGGCGAGCAGTACTTC CSVGTGNGEQYF
- TRBJ1-6 - TRBV12-3/TRBV12-4 TGTGCCAGCAGTCCCAGGCCTGGTTCACCCCTCCACTTT CASSPRPGSPLHF
many TRBJ2-7 - TRBV7-2 TGTGCCAGCAGCCCCCAATGGGGATACGAGCAGTACTTC CASSPQWGYEQYF
many TRBJ2-2 - TRBV24-1 TGTGCCACCAGTGATTCGGGACAATCCGGGGAGCTGTTTTTT CATSDSGQSGELFF